Sequencing of this T cell receptor (beta chain) was carried out in a study of T-cell reconstitution after alpha-beta-depleted transplantation in children. The study's findings and limits: The study traced high day-60 TCRbeta diversity in some patients to surviving recipient T cells and thymic progenitors. Expanded clones from the graft, numbering several hundred, reportedly supplied alpha-beta T cells about two months after transplant. At the one-year point after transplant, T-cell counts and TCRbeta diversity were found to come mostly from T cells that had been newly produced.

The CDR3 length is 15 residues. The germline CDR1 and CDR2 sequences are SGHAT and FQNNGV. V was cut by 0 bases and J by 5 bases, with 11 bases left in between. This clonotype appeared a few times. What it recognizes is unknown. A library of TCRbeta sequences, prepared with unique molecular identifiers, was generated. TCRdb recomputed calls from the PCR reads with MiXCR, one row per CDR3 protein. The table shows under 850,000 distinct CDR3 sequences, with about 12% occurring only once. The chain recombines TRBV11-2 with TRBJ2-1; D is perhaps TRBD2 (6 bases). The origin of this receptor is a girl aged 2 to 10 with congenital amegakaryocytic thrombocytopenia, due to receive a stem cell transplant. This material consisted of PBMCs, taken before TCRalphabeta/CD19-depleted stem cell transplant. CDR3 protein: CASSLDPGVNNEQFF. The DNA of the CDR3 is TGTGCCAGCAGCTTAGACCCGGGAGTAAACAATGAGCAGTTCTTC.